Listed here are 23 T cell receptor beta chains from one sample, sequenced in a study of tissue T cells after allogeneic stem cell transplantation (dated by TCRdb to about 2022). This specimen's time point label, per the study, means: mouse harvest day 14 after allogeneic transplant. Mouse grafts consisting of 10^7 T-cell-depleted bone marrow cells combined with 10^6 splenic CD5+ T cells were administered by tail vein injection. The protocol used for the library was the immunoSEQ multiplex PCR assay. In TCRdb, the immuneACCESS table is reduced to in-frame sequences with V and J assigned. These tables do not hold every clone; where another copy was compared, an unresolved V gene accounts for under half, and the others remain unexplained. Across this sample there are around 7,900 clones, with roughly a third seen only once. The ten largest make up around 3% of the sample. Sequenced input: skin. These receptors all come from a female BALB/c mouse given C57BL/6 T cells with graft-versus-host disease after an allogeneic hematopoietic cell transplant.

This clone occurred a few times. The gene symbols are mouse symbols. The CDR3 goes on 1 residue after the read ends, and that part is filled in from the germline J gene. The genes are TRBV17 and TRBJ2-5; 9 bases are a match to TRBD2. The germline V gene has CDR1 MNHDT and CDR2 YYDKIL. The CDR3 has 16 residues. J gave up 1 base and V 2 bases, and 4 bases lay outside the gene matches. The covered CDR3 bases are TGTGCTAGCAGTAGACCTCCTGGGGGGGACCAAGACACCCAGTAC. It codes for CASSRPPGGDQDTQY. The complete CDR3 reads CASSRPPGGDQDTQYF.

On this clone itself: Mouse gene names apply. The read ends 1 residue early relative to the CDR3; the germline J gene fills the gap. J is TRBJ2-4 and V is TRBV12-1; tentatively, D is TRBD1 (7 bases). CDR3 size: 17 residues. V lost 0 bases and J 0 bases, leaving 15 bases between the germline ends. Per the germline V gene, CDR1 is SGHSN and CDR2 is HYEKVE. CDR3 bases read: TGTGCCAGCTCTCTCGACCGCCAGGGGGGTAGTCAAAACACCTTGTAC. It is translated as CASSLDRQGGSQNTLY. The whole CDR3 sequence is CASSLDRQGGSQNTLYF.

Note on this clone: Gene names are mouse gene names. CDR3 DNA (partial): TGTGCCAGCAGTCAGGGGGCTGGCACAGAAGTCTTC. This gives the protein CASSQGAGTEVF. The full CDR3 protein reads CASSQGAGTEVFF. The chain carries TRBV19 and TRBJ1-1, with 8 bases lining up with TRBD1. The read ends 1 residue early relative to the CDR3; the germline J gene fills the gap. This CDR3 has 13 residues. Germline CDR1 and CDR2: FNHDT and SITEND (reference sequence). After removal of 4 bases from V and 4 bases from J, the junction contained 3 bases not matched to a gene.

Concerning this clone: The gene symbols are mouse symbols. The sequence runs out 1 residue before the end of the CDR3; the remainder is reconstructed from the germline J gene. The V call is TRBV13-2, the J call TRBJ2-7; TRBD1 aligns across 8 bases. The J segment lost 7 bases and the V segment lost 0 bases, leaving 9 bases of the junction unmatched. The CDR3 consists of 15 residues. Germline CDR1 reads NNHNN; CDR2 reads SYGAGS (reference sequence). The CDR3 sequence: CASGDEGQGAWEQYF. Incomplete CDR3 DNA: TGTGCCAGCGGTGATGAGGGGCAGGGGGCATGGGAACAGTAC.

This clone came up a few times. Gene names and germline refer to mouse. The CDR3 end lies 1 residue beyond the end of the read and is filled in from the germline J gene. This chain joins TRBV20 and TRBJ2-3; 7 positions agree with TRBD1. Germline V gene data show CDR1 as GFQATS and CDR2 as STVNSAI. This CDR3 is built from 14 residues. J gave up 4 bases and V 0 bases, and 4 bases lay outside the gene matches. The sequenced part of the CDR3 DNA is TGTGGTGCTAGGGAACAGGGGTTCACAGAAACGCTGTAT. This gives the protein CGAREQGFTETLY. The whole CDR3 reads CGAREQGFTETLYF.

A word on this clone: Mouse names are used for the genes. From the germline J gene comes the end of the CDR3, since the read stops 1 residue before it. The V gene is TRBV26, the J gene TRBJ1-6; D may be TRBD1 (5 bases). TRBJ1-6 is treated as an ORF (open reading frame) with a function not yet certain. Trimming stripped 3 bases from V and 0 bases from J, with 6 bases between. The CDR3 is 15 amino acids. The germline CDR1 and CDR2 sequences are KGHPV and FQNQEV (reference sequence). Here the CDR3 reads CASSLGASYNSPLYF. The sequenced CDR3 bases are TGTGCCAGCAGTCTTGGGGCTTCCTATAATTCGCCCCTCTAC.

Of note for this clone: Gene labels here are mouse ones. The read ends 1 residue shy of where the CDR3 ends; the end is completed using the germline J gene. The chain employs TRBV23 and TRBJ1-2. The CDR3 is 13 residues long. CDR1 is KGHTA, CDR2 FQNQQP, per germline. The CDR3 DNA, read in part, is TGCTCCAGCAGCTTTAAATCAAACTCCGACTACACC. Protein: CSSSFKSNSDYT. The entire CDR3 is CSSSFKSNSDYTF.

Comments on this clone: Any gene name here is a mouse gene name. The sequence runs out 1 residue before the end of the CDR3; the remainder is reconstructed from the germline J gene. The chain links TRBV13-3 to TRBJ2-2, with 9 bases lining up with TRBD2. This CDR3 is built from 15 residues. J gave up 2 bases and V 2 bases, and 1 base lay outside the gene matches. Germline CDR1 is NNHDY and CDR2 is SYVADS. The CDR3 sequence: CASSDWGGNTGQLYF. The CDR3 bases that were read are TGTGCCAGCAGTGACTGGGGGGGTAACACCGGGCAGCTCTAC.

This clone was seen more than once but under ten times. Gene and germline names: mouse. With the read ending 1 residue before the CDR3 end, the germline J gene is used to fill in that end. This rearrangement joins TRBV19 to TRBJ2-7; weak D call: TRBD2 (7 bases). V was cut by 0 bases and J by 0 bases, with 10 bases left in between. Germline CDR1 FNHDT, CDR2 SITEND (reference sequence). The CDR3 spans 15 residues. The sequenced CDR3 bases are TGTGCCAGCAGTATAGTGGGGGGCAGCTCCTATGAACAGTAC. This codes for CASSIVGGSSYEQY. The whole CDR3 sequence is CASSIVGGSSYEQYF.

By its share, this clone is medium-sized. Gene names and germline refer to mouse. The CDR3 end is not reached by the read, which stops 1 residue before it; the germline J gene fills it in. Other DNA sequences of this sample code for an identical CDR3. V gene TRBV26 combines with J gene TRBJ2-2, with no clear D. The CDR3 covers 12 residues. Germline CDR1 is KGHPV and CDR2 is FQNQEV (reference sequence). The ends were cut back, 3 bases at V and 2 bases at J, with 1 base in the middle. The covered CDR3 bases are TGTGCCAGCAGTCTCAACACCGGGCAGCTCTAC. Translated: CASSLNTGQLY. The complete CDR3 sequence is CASSLNTGQLYF.

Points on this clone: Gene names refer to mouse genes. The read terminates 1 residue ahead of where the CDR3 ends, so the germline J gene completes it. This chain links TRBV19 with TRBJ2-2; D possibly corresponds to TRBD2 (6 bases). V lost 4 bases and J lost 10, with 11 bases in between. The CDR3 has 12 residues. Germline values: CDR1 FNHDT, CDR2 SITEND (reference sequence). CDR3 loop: CASSRGVPQLYF. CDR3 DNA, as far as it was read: TGTGCCAGCAGTCGGGGGGTCCCGCAGCTCTAC.

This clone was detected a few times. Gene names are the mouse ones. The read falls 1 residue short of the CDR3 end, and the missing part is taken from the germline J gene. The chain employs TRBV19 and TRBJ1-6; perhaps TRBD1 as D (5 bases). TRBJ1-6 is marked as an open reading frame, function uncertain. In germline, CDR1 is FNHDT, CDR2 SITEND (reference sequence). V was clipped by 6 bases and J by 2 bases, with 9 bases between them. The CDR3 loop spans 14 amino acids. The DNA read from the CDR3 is TGTGCCAGCACTCGACAGACCTATAATTCGCCCCTCTAC. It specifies CASTRQTYNSPLY. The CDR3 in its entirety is CASTRQTYNSPLYF.

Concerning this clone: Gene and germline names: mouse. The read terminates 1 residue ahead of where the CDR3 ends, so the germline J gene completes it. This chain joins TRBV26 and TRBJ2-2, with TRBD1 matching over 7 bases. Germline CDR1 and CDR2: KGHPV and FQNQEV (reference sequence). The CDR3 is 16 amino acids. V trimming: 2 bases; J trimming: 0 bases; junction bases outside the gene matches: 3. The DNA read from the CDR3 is TGTGCCAGCAGTCTGCCCGGGACAGCAAACACCGGGCAGCTCTAC. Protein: CASSLPGTANTGQLY. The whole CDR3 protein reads CASSLPGTANTGQLYF.

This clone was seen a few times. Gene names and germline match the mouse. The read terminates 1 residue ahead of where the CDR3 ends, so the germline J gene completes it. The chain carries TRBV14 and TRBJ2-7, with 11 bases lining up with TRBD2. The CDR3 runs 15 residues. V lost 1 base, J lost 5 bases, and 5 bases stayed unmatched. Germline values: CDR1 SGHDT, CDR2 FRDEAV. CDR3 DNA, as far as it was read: TGTGCCAGCAGTTTCCGGGACTGGGGGATTGATGAACAGTAC. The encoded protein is CASSFRDWGIDEQY. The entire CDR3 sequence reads CASSFRDWGIDEQYF.

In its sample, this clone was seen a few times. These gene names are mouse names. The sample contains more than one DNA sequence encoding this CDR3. Here the CDR3 reads CASSQEGGSGNTLYF. The CDR3 bases that were read are TGTGCCAGCAGCCAAGAAGGGGGTTCTGGAAATACGCTCTAT. The rearrangement links TRBV5 to TRBJ1-3; D might be TRBD1 (6 bases). The read falls 1 residue short of the CDR3 end, and the missing part is taken from the germline J gene. The V and J ends lost 0 bases and 0 bases respectively, with 6 bases between them. The CDR3 has 15 amino acids. Germline CDR1 is LGHNA and CDR2 is YNLKQL (reference sequence).

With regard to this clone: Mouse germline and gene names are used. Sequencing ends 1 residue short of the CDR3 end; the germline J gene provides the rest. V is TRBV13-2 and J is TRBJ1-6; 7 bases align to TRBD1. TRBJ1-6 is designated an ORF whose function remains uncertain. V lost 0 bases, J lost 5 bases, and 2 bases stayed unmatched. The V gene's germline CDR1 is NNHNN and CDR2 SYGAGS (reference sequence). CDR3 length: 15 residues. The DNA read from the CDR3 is TGTGCCAGCGGTGATGCGGGGACAGATAATTCGCCCCTCTAC. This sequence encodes CASGDAGTDNSPLY. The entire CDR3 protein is CASGDAGTDNSPLYF.

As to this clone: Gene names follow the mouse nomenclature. The part of the CDR3 DNA that was read is TGTGCCAGCAGTTTAGGGGCTGAGCAGTTC. This gives the protein CASSLGAEQF. The whole CDR3 protein is CASSLGAEQFF. This chain joins TRBV15 and TRBJ2-1, with D unclear. The observed sequence ends 1 residue before the CDR3 terminus, with the missing tail filled in from the germline J gene. With 1 base removed from V and 7 bases from J, the gap between germline ends came to 2 bases. CDR1 SGHND and CDR2 FRSKSL come from the germline V gene. The CDR3 length is 11 residues.

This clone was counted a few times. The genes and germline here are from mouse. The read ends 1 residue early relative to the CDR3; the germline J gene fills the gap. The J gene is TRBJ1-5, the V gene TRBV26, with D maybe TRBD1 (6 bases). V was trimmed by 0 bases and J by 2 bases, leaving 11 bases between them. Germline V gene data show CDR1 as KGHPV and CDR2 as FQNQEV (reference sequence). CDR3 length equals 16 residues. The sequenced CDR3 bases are TGTGCCAGCAGTCTGTCCAGGGGAGGCCACAACCAGGCTCCGCTT. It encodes CASSLSRGGHNQAPL. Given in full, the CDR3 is CASSLSRGGHNQAPLF.

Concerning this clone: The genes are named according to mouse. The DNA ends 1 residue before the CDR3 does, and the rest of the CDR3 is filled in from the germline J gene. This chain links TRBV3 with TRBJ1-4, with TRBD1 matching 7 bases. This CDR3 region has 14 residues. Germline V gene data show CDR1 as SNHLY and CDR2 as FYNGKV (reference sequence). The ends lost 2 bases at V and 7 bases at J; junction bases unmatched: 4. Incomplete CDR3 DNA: TGTGCCAGCAGCTTAAAAGGGGGCGGCGAAAGATTATTT. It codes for CASSLKGGGERLF. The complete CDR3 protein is CASSLKGGGERLFF.

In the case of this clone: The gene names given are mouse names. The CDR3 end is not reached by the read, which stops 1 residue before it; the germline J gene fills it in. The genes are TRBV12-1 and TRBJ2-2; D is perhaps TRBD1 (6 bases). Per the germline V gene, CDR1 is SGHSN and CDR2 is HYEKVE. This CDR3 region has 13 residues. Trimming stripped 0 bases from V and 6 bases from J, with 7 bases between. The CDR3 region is CASSLAGAGQLYF. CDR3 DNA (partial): TGTGCCAGCTCTCTCGCAGGGGCCGGGCAGCTCTAC. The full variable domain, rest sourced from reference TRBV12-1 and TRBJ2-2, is DSGVVQSPRHIIKEKGGRSVLTCIPISGHSNVVWYQQTLGKELKFLIQHYEKVERDKGFLPSRFSVQQFDDYHSEMNMSALELEDSAMYFCASSLAGAGQLYFGEGSKLTVL.

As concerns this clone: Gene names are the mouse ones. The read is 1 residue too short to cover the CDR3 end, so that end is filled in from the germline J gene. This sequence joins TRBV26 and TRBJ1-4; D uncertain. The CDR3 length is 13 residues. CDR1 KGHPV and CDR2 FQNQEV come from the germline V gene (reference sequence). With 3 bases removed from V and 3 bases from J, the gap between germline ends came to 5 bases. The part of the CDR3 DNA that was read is TGTGCCAGCAGTCTCGGGACCAACGAAAGATTATTT. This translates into CASSLGTNERLF. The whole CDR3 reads CASSLGTNERLFF.

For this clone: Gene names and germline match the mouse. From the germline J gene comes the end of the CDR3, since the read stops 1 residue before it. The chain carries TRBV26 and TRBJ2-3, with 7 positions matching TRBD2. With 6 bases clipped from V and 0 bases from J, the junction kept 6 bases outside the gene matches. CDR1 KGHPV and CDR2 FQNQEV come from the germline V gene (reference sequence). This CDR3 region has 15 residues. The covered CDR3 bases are TGTGCCAGCAGCCCGCGGGGGGGTAGTGCAGAAACGCTGTAT. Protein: CASSPRGGSAETLY. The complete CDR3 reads CASSPRGGSAETLYF.

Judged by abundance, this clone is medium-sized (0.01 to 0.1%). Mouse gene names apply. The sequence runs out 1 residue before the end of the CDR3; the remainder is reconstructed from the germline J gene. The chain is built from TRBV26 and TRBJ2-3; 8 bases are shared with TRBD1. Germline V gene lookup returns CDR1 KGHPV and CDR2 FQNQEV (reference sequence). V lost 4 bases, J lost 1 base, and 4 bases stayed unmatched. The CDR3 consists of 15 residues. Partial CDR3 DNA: TGTGCCAGCAGTCCCAACAGGGGGGGTGCAGAAACGCTGTAT. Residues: CASSPNRGGAETLY. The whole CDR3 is CASSPNRGGAETLYF.